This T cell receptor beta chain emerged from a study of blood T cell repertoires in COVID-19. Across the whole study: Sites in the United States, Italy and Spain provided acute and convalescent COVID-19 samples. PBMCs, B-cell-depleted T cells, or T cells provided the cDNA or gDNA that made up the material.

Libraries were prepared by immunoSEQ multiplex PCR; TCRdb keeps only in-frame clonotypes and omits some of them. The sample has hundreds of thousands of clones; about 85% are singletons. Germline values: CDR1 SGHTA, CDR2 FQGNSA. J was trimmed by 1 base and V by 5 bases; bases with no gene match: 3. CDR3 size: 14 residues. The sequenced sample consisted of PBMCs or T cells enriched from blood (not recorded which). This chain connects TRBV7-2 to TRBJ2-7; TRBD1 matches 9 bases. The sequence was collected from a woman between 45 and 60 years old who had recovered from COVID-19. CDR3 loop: CASSKDRGSYEQYF. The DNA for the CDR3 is TGTGCCAGCAGCAAAGACAGGGGGTCCTACGAGCAGTACTTC.